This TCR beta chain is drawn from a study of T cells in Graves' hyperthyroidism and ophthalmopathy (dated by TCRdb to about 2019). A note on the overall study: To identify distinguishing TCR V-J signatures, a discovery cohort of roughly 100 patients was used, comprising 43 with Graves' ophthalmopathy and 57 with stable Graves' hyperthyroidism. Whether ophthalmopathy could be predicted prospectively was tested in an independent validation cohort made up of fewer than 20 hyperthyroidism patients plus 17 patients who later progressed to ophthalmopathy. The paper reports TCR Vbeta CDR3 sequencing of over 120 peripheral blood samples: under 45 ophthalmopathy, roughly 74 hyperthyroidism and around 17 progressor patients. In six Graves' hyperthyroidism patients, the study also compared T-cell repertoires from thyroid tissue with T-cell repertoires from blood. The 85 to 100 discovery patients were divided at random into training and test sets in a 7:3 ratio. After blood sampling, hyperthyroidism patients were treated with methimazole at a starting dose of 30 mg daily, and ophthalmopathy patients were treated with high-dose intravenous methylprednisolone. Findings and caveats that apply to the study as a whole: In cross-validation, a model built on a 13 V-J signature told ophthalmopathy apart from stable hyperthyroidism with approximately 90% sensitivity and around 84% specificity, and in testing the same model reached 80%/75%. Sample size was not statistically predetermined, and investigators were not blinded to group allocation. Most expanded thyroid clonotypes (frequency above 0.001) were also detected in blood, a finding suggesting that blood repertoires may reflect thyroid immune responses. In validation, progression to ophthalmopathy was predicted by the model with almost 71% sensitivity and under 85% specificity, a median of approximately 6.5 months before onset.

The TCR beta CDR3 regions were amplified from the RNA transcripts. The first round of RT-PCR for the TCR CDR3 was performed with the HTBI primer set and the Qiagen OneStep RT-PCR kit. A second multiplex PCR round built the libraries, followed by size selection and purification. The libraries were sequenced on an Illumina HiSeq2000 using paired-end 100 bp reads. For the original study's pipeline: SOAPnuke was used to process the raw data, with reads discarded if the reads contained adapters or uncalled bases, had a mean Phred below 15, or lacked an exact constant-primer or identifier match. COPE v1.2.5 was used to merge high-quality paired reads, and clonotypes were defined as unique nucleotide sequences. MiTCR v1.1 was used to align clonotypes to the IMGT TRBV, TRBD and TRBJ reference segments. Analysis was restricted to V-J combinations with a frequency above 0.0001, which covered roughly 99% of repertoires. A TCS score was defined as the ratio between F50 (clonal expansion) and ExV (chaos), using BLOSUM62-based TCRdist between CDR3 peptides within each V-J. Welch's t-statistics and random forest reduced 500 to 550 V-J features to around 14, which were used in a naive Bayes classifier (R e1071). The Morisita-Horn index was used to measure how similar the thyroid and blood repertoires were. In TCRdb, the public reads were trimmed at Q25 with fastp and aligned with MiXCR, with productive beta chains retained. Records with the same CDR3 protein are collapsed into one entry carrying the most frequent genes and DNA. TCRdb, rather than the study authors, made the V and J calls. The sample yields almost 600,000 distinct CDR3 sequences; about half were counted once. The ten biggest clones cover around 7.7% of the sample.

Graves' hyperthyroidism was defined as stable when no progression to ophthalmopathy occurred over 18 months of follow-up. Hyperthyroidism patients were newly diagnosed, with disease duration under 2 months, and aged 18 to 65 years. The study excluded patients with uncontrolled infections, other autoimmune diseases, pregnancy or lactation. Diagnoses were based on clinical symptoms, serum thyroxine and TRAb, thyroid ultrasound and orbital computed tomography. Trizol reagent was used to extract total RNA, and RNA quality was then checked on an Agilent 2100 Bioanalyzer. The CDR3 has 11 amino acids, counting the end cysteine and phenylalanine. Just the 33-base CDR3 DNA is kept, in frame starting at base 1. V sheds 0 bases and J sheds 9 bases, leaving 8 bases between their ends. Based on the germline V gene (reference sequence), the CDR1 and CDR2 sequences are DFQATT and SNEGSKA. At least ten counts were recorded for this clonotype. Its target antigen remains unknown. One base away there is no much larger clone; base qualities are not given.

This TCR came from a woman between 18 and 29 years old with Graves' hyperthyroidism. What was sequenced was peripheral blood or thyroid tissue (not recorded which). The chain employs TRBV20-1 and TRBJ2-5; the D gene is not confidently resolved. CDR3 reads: CSARDSVAQYF. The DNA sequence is TGCAGTGCTAGAGACTCGGTGGCCCAGTACTTC.